The sequence of this T cell receptor (beta chain) was determined in a study of cytomegalovirus exposure and HLA in healthy donors. Study context: Unique TCR beta sequences numbering approximately 120 million came from some 200 million T cells in an earlier analysis.

Despite likely unrecorded immune exposures, the donors were nominally healthy at the time of sampling. The PCR used 60 Vbeta and 13 Jbeta primers. Clones were read by immunoSEQ multiplex PCR, and TCRdb kept only the in-frame ones, dropping some. The table lists roughly 45,000 clones, 60% to 70% of them singletons. This clone was observed a single time. Its antigen is still unknown. The germline V gene encodes CDR1 SGHDT and CDR2 YYEEEE. This CDR3 has 15 amino acids. V gave up 3 bases and J gave up 8 bases, with 18 bases separating them. Study results and caveats: When analyzed later, a missense DCLRE1C variant was found to be linked to TCR beta V- and J-gene trimming. Highest at DRB1 and lowest at HLA-C, TCR association rates differed among HLA loci in a later analysis.

Specimen: PBMCs. The chain couples TRBV5-6 to TRBJ1-3; D might be TRBD1 (6 bases). This receptor was obtained from a man aged 55 to 70 in good health and CMV-seropositive. This chain's CDR3 is CASSSYRVAQYTIYF. CDR3 coding DNA: TGTGCCAGCAGCTCCTACAGGGTCGCTCAGTACACCATATATTTT.